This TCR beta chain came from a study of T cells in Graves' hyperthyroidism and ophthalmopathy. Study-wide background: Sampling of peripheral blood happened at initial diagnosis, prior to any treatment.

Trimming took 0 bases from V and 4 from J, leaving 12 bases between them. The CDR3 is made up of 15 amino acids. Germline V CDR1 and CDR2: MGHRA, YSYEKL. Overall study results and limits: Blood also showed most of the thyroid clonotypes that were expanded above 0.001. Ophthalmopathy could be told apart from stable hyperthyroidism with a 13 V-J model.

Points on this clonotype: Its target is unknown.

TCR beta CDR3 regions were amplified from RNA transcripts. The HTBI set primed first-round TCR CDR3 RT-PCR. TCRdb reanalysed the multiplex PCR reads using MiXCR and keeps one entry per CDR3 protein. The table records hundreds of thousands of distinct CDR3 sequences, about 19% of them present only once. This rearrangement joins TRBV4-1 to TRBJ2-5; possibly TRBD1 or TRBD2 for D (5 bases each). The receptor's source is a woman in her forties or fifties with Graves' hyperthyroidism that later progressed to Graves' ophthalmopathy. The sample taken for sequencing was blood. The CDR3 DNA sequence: TGCGCCAGCAGCCAAGATGGGGCCGGGGTAGAGACCCAGTACTTC. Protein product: CASSQDGAGVETQYF.